One sample yielded the 13 T cell receptor beta chains listed below, sequenced in a study of response to subunit inactivated influenza vaccine. TCRdb recomputed calls from the RT-PCR reads with MiXCR, one row per CDR3 protein. The sample contains under 950,000 distinct CDR3 sequences, 21% of which appear only once. Sample: PBMCs from blood, taken less than 6 days after vaccination. The receptors originated from a man aged 50 to 59 who received an inactivated influenza vaccine.

This clonotype was observed a handful of times. The chain links TRBV6-2 or TRBV6-3 to TRBJ2-7; D may be TRBD2 (5 bases). Trimming shortened V by 6 bases and J by 0 bases, and 15 bases separated the two germline ends. Germline V gene lookup returns CDR1 MNHEY and CDR2 SVGEGT. CDR3 length: 15 amino acids. The CDR3 DNA is TGTGCCAGCAGGGACGGACGGGGAATCTCCTACGAGCAGTACTTC. Encoded protein: CASRDGRGISYEQYF.

This clonotype was recorded a few times. The genes are TRBV27 and TRBJ2-6, with D uncertain. This CDR3 spans 14 amino acids. Germline V gene sequence: CDR1 MNHEY, CDR2 SMNVEV (reference sequence). V lost 5 bases, J lost 0 bases, and 5 bases lay in between. CDR3 in DNA: TGTGCCAGCAGTCATGCCTCTGGGGCCAACGTCCTGACTTTC. It is translated as CASSHASGANVLTF.

This sequence joins TRBV4-3 and TRBJ1-6; D uncertain. CDR1 is LGHNA and CDR2 is YSLEER in the germline V gene. V was shortened by 5 bases and J by 4 bases, with 15 bases between the two germline ends. This CDR3 has 16 amino acids. The CDR3 region is CASSASVSSYNSPLHF. CDR3 DNA sequence: TGCGCCAGCAGCGCCAGTGTGAGTTCTTATAATTCACCCCTCCACTTT.

The J gene is TRBJ2-1, the V gene TRBV18, with TRBD2 matching 10 bases. The CDR3 runs to 18 residues. Germline V gene sequence: CDR1 KGHSH, CDR2 LQKENI. Trimming cost V 1 base and J 9 bases; bases outside gene matches: 15. The CDR3 nucleotides are TGTGCCAGCTCACCACTCGGAGGCAGCGGGAGGGCAGTCGGTGAGCAGTTCTTC. Protein product: CASSPLGGSGRAVGEQFF.

This chain links TRBV28 with TRBJ2-1, with 7 bases that match TRBD1. V shed 5 bases and J 0 bases; nucleotides not matched to a gene: 7. Germline-derived CDR1 and CDR2 are MDHEN and SYDVKM. This CDR3 comprises 16 residues. The CDR3 DNA sequence: TGTGCCAGCAGTAAAGGGGGCCTAAGCTCCTACAATGAGCAGTTCTTC. This gives the protein CASSKGGLSSYNEQFF.

J is TRBJ1-2 and V is TRBV5-6, with D unresolved. The CDR3 has 15 residues. CDR1 is SGHDT, CDR2 YYEEEE, per germline. V dropped 4 bases and J dropped 2 bases, with 15 bases sitting between them. The CDR3 region is CASSTVDGINYGYTF. The CDR3 DNA sequence: TGTGCCAGCAGCACAGTGGACGGGATCAACTATGGCTACACCTTC. Complete variable domain (other parts from reference TRBV5-6 and TRBJ1-2): DAGVTQSPTHLIKTRGQQVTLRCSPKSGHDTVSWYQQALGQGPQFIFQYYEEEERQRGNFPDRFSGHQFPNYSSELNVNALLLGDSALYLCASSTVDGINYGYTFGSGTRLTVV.

The V call is TRBV4-1, the J call TRBJ2-7; 7 bases agree with TRBD1. The J segment lost 0 bases and the V segment lost 1 base, leaving 6 bases of the junction unmatched. The germline CDR1 and CDR2 sequences are MGHRA and YSYEKL. This CDR3 is built from 16 residues. The CDR3 is CASSQGNRGHSYEQYF. The DNA of the CDR3 is TGCGCCAGCAGCCAAGGGAACAGGGGACACTCCTACGAGCAGTACTTC.

This clonotype has a handful of counts. V gene TRBV15 combines with J gene TRBJ1-1, with a possible D match to TRBD1 (5 bases). V was cut by 0 bases and J by 7 bases, with 9 bases left in between. From germline, CDR1 is LNHNV and CDR2 YYDKDF (reference sequence). CDR3 length: 13 amino acids. The CDR3 bases are TGTGCCACCAGCAGAGATTGGGGCTTTGAAGCTTTCTTT. Protein sequence: CATSRDWGFEAFF.

This clonotype was observed a few times. This chain joins TRBV12-3 or TRBV12-4 and TRBJ2-3; D is possibly TRBD1 (5 bases). With 5 bases removed from V and 5 bases from J, the gap between germline ends came to 11 bases. CDR3 length: 13 residues. CDR3 sequence: CASSPLRGDTQYF. The CDR3 DNA reads as TGTGCCAGCAGTCCTCTTAGGGGAGATACGCAGTATTTT.

The chain is built from TRBV6-6 and TRBJ1-5, with 8 bases lining up with TRBD1. This CDR3 spans 13 amino acids. V dropped 8 bases and J dropped 6; count of bases not matched to a gene: 6. Germline values: CDR1 MNHNY, CDR2 SVGAGI (reference sequence). CDR3 sequence (DNA): TGTGCCAGCGGACAGGGCGGGGGTCAGCCCCAGCATTTT. It encodes CASGQGGGQPQHF.

This chain connects TRBV6-5 to TRBJ1-1, with D possibly TRBD1 on 5 matching bases. The CDR3 runs 13 residues. The V gene's germline CDR1 is MNHEY and CDR2 SVGAGI. Trimming stripped 0 bases from V and 10 bases from J, with 12 bases between. The chain's CDR3 is CASSYSGTSGAFF. The CDR3 coding sequence is TGTGCCAGCAGTTACTCCGGGACCTCTGGAGCTTTCTTT.

The chain recombines TRBV20-1 with TRBJ2-3; D remains unclear. Trimming removed 6 bases at V and 1 base at J, with 8 bases between. The germline V gene encodes CDR1 DFQATT and CDR2 SNEGSKA (reference sequence). CDR3 length equals 12 residues. Here the CDR3 reads CSATTGTDTQYF. The CDR3 region has the DNA TGCAGTGCAACGACGGGCACAGATACGCAGTATTTT.

This chain uses TRBV5-4 with TRBJ1-6, with D uncertain. CDR1 SGHNT and CDR2 YYREEE come from the germline V gene (reference sequence). The V and J ends lost 0 bases and 4 bases respectively, with 8 bases between them. There are 15 residues in the CDR3. The CDR3 DNA follows: TGTGCCAGCAGCTTGGGGACCAGGTATAATTCACCCCTCCACTTT. It specifies CASSLGTRYNSPLHF.